This T cell receptor (beta chain) came from a study of metastatic and nonmetastatic thyroid tumors. Study findings and constraints: According to reports, the diversity of TCR beta was significantly higher in malignant thyroid tumors than in benign nodules, and this held in both blood and tumor samples.

As regards this clone: What it binds is unknown.

The CDR3 totals 14 residues. The trim removed 5 bases at V and 7 bases at J, leaving 4 bases unmatched. From germline, CDR1 is LNHNV and CDR2 YYDKDF (reference sequence). Patients had received no treatment of any kind before thyroid surgery. TCRdb re-clonotyped the PCR reads through MiXCR. The table lists about 16,000 clones, around 16% of them singletons. The chain links TRBV15 to TRBJ2-1; 11 bases match TRBD1. The sequencing input was blood. The TCR was taken from a female donor with papillary thyroid cancer or a benign thyroid nodule (not recorded which). Some clones in this sample may be carry-over from other donors' samples. CDR3 loop: CATSAGTGGNEQFF. DNA of the CDR3: TGTGCCACCAGCGCCGGGACAGGGGGGAATGAGCAGTTCTTC.